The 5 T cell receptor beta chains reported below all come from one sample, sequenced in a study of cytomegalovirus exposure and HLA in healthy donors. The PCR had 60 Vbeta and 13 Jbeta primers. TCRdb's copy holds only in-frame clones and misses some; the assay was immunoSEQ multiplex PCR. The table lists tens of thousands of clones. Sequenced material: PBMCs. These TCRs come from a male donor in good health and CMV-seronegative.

Here the CDR3 reads CASRGNTGNTGELFF. The CDR3 DNA sequence: TGTGCCAGCAGGGGGAATACAGGGAACACCGGGGAGCTGTTTTTT. The chain employs TRBV27 and TRBJ2-2; TRBD1 might be the D (5 bases). CDR3 length equals 15 residues. Germline-derived CDR1 and CDR2 are MNHEY and SMNVEV (reference sequence). The V and J ends lost 6 bases and 1 base respectively, with 12 bases between them.

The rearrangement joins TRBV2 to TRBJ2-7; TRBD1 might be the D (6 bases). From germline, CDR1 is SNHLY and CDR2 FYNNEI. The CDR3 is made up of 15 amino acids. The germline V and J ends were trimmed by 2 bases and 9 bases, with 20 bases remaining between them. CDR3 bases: TGTGCCAGCAGTGAATCAGGGGACGGACCTACGGGGCAGTACTTC. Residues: CASSESGDGPTGQYF.

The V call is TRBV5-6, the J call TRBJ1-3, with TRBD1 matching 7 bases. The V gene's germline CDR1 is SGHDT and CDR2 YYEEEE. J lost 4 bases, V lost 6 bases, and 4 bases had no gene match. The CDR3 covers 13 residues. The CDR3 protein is CASTWTGGNTIYF. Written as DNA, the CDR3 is TGTGCCAGCACCTGGACAGGAGGAAACACCATATATTTT. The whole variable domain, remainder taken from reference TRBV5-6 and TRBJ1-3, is DAGVTQSPTHLIKTRGQQVTLRCSPKSGHDTVSWYQQALGQGPQFIFQYYEEEERQRGNFPDRFSGHQFPNYSSELNVNALLLGDSALYLCASTWTGGNTIYFGEGSWLTVV.

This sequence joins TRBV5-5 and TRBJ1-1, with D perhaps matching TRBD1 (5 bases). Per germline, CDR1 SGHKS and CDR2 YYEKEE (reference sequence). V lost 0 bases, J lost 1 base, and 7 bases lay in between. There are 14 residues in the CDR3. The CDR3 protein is CASSLAGGNTEAFF. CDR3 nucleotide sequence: TGTGCCAGCAGCTTGGCCGGGGGGAACACTGAAGCTTTCTTT.

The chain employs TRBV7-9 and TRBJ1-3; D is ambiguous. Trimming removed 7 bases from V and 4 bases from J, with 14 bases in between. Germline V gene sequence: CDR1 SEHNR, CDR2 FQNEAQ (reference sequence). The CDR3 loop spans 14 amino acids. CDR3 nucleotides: TGTGCCAGCACCCTAAGCGAGAGGGGAAACACCATATATTTT. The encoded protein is CASTLSERGNTIYF.